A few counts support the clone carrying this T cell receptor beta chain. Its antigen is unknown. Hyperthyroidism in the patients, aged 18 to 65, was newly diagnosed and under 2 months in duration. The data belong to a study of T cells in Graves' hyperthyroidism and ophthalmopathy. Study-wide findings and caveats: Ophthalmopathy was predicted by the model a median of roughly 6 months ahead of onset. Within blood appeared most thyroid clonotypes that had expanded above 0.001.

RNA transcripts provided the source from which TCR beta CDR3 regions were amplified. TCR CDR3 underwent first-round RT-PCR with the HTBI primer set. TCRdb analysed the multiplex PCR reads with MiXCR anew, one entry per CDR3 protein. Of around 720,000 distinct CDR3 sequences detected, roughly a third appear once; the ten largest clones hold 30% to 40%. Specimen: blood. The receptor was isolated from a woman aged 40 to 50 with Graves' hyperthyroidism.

The CDR3 loop reads CASSPPIAFF. In DNA, the CDR3 is TGTGCCAGCAGCCCTCCTATAGCTTTCTTT. The chain has TRBV5-6 and TRBJ1-1; the D is unclear. Trimming cost V 4 bases and J 10 bases, with 8 bases left between them. Per the germline V gene, CDR1 is SGHDT and CDR2 is YYEEEE. The CDR3 has 10 residues. Filled out from reference TRBV5-6 and TRBJ1-1, the complete variable domain reads DAGVTQSPTHLIKTRGQQVTLRCSPKSGHDTVSWYQQALGQGPQFIFQYYEEEERQRGNFPDRFSGHQFPNYSSELNVNALLLGDSALYLCASSPPIAFFGQGTRLTVV.